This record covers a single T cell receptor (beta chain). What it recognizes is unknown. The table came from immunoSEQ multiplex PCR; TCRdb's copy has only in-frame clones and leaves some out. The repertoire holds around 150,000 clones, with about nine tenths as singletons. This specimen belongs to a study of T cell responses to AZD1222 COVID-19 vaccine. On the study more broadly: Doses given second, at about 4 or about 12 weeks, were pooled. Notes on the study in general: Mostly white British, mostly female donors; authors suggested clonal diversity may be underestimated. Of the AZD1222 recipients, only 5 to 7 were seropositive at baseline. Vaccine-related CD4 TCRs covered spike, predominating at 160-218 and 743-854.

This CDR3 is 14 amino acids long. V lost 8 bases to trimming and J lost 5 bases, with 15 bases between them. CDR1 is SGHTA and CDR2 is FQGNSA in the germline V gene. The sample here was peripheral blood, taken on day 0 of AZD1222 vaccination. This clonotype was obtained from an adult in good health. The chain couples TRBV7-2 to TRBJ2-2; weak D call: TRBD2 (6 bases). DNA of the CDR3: TGTGCCAGCGGGCGGGGTGACTTGACCGGGGAGCTGTTTTTT. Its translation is CASGRGDLTGELFF.